Below, 8 T cell receptor beta chains from the same sample are listed, as sequenced in a study of PD-1 blockade in classical Hodgkin lymphoma. Assay: immunoSEQ multiplex PCR; the TCRdb copy retains only in-frame clones and omits some. Of about 14,000 clones detected, around 84% appear once; the ten largest clones hold around a quarter. Every patient was affected by relapse after autologous stem cell transplantation, while exposure to brentuximab vedotin was not uniform. The sequenced sample was peripheral blood mononuclear cells (PBMCs), obtained at baseline. The receptor source for this set is a human donor with classical Hodgkin lymphoma.

The V and J genes are TRBV6-6 and TRBJ1-5; 9 bases line up with TRBD1. Trimming cost V 2 bases and J 7 bases; bases outside gene matches: 3. Per germline, CDR1 MNHNY and CDR2 SVGAGI (reference sequence). The CDR3 is made up of 14 amino acids. In nucleotides, the CDR3 is TGTGCCAGCAGTTACGGACAGGGGAACCAGCCCCAGCATTTT. Its translation is CASSYGQGNQPQHF.

The J gene is TRBJ1-3, the V gene TRBV20-1; D might be TRBD1 (5 bases). This CDR3 has 11 residues. Germline CDR1 DFQATT, CDR2 SNEGSKA (reference sequence). The CDR3 DNA follows: TGCAGGACAGCCTCTGGAAACACCATATATTTT. Translation: CRTASGNTIYF.

The gene calls are TRBV4-1 and TRBJ2-3; D is possibly TRBD2 (6 bases). Germline-derived CDR1 and CDR2 are MGHRA and YSYEKL. The CDR3 length is 15 residues. V gave up 0 bases and J gave up 6 bases, with 13 bases separating them. The CDR3 spells CASSQDRVGGDTQYF. CDR3 nucleotides: TGCGCCAGCAGCCAAGATAGGGTTGGGGGGGATACGCAGTATTTT.

The chain employs TRBV5-1 and TRBJ1-2; D uncertain. The V gene's germline CDR1 is SGHRS and CDR2 YFSETQ. The CDR3 loop spans 12 amino acids. The ends were cut back, 0 bases at V and 4 bases at J, with 4 bases in the middle. Here the CDR3 DNA reads TGCGCCAGCAGCTTGGCCTCCTATGGCTACACCTTC. It specifies CASSLASYGYTF. Supplemented by reference TRBV5-1 and TRBJ1-2, the full variable domain reads KAGVTQTPRYLIKTRGQQVTLSCSPISGHRSVSWYQQTPGQGLQFLFEYFSETQRNKGNFPGRFSGRQFSNSRSEMNVSTLELGDSALYLCASSLASYGYTFGSGTRLTVV.

V and J are TRBV5-1 and TRBJ1-1, with D possibly matching TRBD1 (6 bases). Germline values: CDR1 SGHRS, CDR2 YFSETQ. V shed 1 base and J shed 3 bases, with 13 bases lying between them. The CDR3 consists of 15 residues. The CDR3: CASSLTGTGYTEAFF. CDR3 nucleotides: TGCGCCAGCAGCTTGACAGGGACGGGGTACACTGAAGCTTTCTTT.

Only a few counts were recorded for this clone. The J gene is TRBJ2-1, the V gene TRBV18; 7 nucleotides match TRBD1. CDR3 length: 13 amino acids. Germline V gives CDR1 KGHSH, CDR2 LQKENI. The ends lost 3 bases at V and 7 bases at J; junction bases unmatched: 3. This CDR3 is CASSPGQSNEQFF. CDR3 nucleotides: TGTGCCAGCTCACCGGGACAGTCTAATGAGCAGTTCTTC.

The CDR3 DNA sequence: TGTGCCAGCAGTTACGGGGGACAGGGGGCCGATACGCAGTATTTT. As protein: CASSYGGQGADTQYF. The chain has TRBV6-6 and TRBJ2-3, with TRBD1 identical over 12 bases. Trimming cost V 2 bases and J 6 bases; bases outside gene matches: 3. This CDR3 spans 15 amino acids. CDR1 is MNHNY, CDR2 SVGAGI, per germline (reference sequence).

By proportion, this clone is medium-sized. CDR3 sequence: CASGTAYSGNTIYF. The DNA for the CDR3 is TGTGCCAGTGGGACTGCCTACTCTGGAAACACCATATATTTT. The gene calls are TRBV19 and TRBJ1-3; perhaps TRBD1 as D (5 bases). Germline V gene lookup returns CDR1 LNHDA and CDR2 SQIVND (reference sequence). With 8 bases removed from V and 0 bases from J, the gap between germline ends came to 11 bases. This CDR3 is built from 14 residues. Full variable domain (rest looked up from reference TRBV19 and TRBJ1-3): DGGITQSPKYLFRKEGQNVTLSCEQNLNHDAMYWYRQDPGQGLRLIYYSQIVNDFQKGDIAEGYSVSREKKESFPLTVTSAQKNPTAFYLCASGTAYSGNTIYFGEGSWLTVV.